These 6 T cell receptor beta chains originate from one sample sequenced in a study of T cell repertoires in cytomegalovirus infection. TCRdb fed the reads into MiXCR, producing one record per CDR3 protein. The repertoire includes a few hundred thousand distinct CDR3 sequences, roughly 46% of them detected once, and about two fifths sits in the top ten. For these receptors, no antigen is known. Sequencing used cultured PBMCs, obtained from culture after CMV antigen stimulation. These TCRs come from a human donor in good health (CMV status not recorded). Some clones in this sample may be carry-over from other donors' samples.

The V gene is TRBV7-9, the J gene TRBJ2-6, with D possibly TRBD2 on 6 matching bases. The CDR3 sequence is 17 residues long. Germline V lookup: CDR1 SEHNR, CDR2 FQNEAQ (reference sequence). V was clipped by 6 bases and J by 0 bases, with 15 bases between them. CDR3 loop: CASRGGRRNSGANVLTF. For the CDR3, the DNA is TGTGCCAGCAGGGGGGGACGTAGAAACTCTGGGGCCAACGTCCTGACTTTC.

The rearrangement uses TRBV20-1 and TRBJ2-1, with 7 nucleotides matching TRBD2. The CDR3 spans 15 residues. The V gene end was trimmed by 6 bases and the J gene end by 14 bases; junction bases not matched to a gene: 22. Germline V gene data show CDR1 as DFQATT and CDR2 as SNEGSKA (reference sequence). The DNA of the CDR3 is TGCAGTGCCCCTCCCCCTTCAAGCGGGATTGCCCTGGAGTTCTTC. Amino acids: CSAPPPSSGIALEFF.

The gene calls are TRBV5-1 and TRBJ2-5, with 10 bases matching TRBD2. The CDR3 extends over 16 amino acids. V was clipped by 1 base and J by 1 base; unmatched bases: 4. Germline-derived CDR1 and CDR2 are SGHRS and YFSETQ. The CDR3 is CASSLIAGGTQETQYF. DNA for the CDR3: TGCGCCAGCAGCTTGATAGCGGGGGGCACCCAAGAGACCCAGTACTTC.

The chain combines TRBV2 with TRBJ2-6, with a weak D call TRBD1 (5 bases). The CDR3 runs to 18 residues. Trimming pared 0 bases from V and 4 bases from J, leaving 16 bases between. The V gene's germline CDR1 is SNHLY and CDR2 FYNNEI. The CDR3 nucleotides are TGTGCCAGCAGTGAAGCACCGGCAGGGCGTCTAGGGGCCAACGTCCTGACTTTC. It encodes CASSEAPAGRLGANVLTF.

The chain combines TRBV20-1 with TRBJ2-7, with a possible D match to TRBD2 (6 bases). CDR1 is DFQATT, CDR2 SNEGSKA, per germline (reference sequence). V lost 1 base and J lost 3, with 19 bases in between. The CDR3 runs to 16 residues. CDR3 DNA: TGCAGTGCTAGAGCCACCGGGGGAGAAGTTCGCTACGAGCAGTACTTC. Amino acids: CSARATGGEVRYEQYF.

The V call is TRBV7-2, the J call TRBJ2-3; unclear D gene. Trimming shortened V by 2 bases and J by 3 bases, and 9 bases separated the two germline ends. The CDR3 has 14 residues. Germline V lookup: CDR1 SGHTA, CDR2 FQGNSA. The CDR3 region is CASSLSLQTDTQYF. The CDR3 bases are TGTGCCAGCAGCTTATCCCTACAGACAGATACGCAGTATTTT.